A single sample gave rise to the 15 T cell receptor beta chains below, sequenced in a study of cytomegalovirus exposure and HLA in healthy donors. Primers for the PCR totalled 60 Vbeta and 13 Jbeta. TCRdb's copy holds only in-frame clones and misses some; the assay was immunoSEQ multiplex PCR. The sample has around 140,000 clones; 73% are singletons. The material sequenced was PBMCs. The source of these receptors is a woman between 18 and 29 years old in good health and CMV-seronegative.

The CDR3 sequence is CASSLDLGQVYTEAFF. The CDR3 DNA is TGTGCCAGCAGCTTAGATCTCGGACAAGTCTACACTGAAGCTTTCTTT. The chain carries TRBV7-9 and TRBJ1-1, with a possible D match to TRBD1 (5 bases). V lost 1 base to trimming and J lost 3 bases, with 15 bases between them. The CDR3 has 16 amino acids. Germline V gives CDR1 SEHNR, CDR2 FQNEAQ (reference sequence).

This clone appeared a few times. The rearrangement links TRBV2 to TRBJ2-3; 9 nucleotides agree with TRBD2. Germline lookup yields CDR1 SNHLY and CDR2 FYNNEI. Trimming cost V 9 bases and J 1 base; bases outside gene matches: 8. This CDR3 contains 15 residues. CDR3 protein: CASSGTSSRTDTQYF. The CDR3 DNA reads TGTGCCAGTTCGGGGACTAGCAGTCGCACAGATACGCAGTATTTT.

The CDR3 DNA reads TGTGCCAGCAGCTTCACGGGAGCTGAAGAGACCCAGTACTTC. Residues: CASSFTGAEETQYF. The rearrangement uses TRBV7-7 and TRBJ2-5; D is perhaps TRBD2 (6 bases). This CDR3 spans 14 amino acids. Germline V lookup: CDR1 SSHAT, CDR2 FNYEAQ (reference sequence). Trimming shortened V by 3 bases and J by 3 bases, and 11 bases separated the two germline ends.

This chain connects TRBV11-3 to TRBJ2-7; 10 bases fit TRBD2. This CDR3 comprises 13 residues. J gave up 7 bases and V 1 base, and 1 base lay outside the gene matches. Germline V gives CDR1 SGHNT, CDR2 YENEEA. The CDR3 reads CASSLGSGREQYF. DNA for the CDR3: TGTGCCAGCAGCTTAGGTAGCGGGAGGGAGCAGTACTTC. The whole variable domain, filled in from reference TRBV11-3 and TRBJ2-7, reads EAGVVQSPRYKIIEKKQPVAFWCNPISGHNTLYWYLQNLGQGPELLIRYENEEAVDDSQLPKDRFSAERLKGVDSTLKIQPAELGDSAVYLCASSLGSGREQYFGPGTRLTVT.

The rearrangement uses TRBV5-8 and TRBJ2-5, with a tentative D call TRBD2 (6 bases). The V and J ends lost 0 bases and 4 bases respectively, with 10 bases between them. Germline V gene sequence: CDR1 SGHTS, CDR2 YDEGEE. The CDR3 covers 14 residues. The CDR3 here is CASSLDRGTETQYF. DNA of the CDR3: TGTGCCAGCAGCTTGGACCGCGGGACAGAGACCCAGTACTTC.

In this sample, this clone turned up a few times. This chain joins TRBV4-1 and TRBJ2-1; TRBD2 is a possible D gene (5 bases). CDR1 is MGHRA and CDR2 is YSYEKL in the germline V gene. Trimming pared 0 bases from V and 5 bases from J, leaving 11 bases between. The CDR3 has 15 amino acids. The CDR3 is CASSQEGSGDNEQFF. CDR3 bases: TGCGCCAGCAGCCAAGAAGGTTCCGGGGACAATGAGCAGTTCTTC.

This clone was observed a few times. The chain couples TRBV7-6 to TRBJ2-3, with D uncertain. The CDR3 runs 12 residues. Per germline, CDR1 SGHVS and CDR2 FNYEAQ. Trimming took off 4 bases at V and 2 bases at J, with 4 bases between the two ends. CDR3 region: CASSSSTDTQYF. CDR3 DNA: TGTGCCAGCAGCTCCTCCACAGATACGCAGTATTTT.

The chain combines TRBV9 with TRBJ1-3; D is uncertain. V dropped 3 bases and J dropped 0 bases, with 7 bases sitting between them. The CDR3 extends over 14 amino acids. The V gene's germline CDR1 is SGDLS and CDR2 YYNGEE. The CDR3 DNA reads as TGTGCCAGCAGCGCCGGGAGCTCTGGAAACACCATATATTTT. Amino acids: CASSAGSSGNTIYF. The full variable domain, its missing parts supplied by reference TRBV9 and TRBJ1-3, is DSGVTQTPKHLITATGQRVTLRCSPRSGDLSVYWYQQSLDQGLQFLIQYYNGEERAKGNILERFSAQQFPDLHSELNLSSLELGDSALYFCASSAGSSGNTIYFGEGSWLTVV.

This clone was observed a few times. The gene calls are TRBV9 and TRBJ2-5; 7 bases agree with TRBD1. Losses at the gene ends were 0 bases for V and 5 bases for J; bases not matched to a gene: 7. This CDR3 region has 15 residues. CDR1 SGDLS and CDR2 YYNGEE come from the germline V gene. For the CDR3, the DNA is TGTGCCAGCAGCGTAGGGGCAGGGGGTAAGGAGACCCAGTACTTC. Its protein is CASSVGAGGKETQYF.

CDR3 in DNA: TGTGCCAGCAGTGACGGGCAGGGACTAGGCACCGGGGAGCTGTTTTTT. Its translation is CASSDGQGLGTGELFF. The chain combines TRBV6-4 with TRBJ2-2; 8 bases are shared with TRBD2. Germline-derived CDR1 and CDR2 are MRHNA and SNTAGT. The V and J ends lost 2 bases and 4 bases, in that order; junction bases with no gene match: 6. The CDR3 loop spans 16 amino acids.

The CDR3 DNA is TGTGCCAGTACCCAGGGGGACAGGGGCAATTCACCCCTCCACTTT. Translating it yields CASTQGDRGNSPLHF. The genes are TRBV19 and TRBJ1-6; 10 nucleotides align to TRBD1. Trimming took 7 bases from V and 7 from J; bases not matched to a gene: 7. There are 15 residues in the CDR3. The germline CDR1 and CDR2 sequences are LNHDA and SQIVND (reference sequence).

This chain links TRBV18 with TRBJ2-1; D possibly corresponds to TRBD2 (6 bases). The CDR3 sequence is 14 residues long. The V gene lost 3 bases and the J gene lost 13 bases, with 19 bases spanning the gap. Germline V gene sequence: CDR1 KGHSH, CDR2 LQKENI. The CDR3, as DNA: TGTGCCAGCTCACCCCGACTAGAAGGCCTGGATCAGTTCTTC. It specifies CASSPRLEGLDQFF.

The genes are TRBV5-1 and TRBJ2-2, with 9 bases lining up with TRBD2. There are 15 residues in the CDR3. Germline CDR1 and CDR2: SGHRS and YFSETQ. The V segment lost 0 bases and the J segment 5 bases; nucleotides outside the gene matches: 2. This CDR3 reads CASSLGLAGTGELFF. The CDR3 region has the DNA TGCGCCAGCAGCTTGGGCCTAGCGGGGACCGGGGAGCTGTTTTTT.

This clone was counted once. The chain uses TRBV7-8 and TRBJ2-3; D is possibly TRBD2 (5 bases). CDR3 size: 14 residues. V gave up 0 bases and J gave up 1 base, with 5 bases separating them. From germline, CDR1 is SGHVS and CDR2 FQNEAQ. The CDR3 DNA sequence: TGTGCCAGCAGCTTAGCGCGGGGCACAGATACGCAGTATTTT. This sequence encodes CASSLARGTDTQYF.

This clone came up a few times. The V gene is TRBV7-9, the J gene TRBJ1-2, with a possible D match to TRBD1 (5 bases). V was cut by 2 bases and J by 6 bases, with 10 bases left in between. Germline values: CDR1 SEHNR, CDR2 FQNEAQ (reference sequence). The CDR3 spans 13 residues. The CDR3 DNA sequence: TGTGCCAGCAGCTTAAGGGGAGGGGATGGCTACACCTTC. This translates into CASSLRGGDGYTF.